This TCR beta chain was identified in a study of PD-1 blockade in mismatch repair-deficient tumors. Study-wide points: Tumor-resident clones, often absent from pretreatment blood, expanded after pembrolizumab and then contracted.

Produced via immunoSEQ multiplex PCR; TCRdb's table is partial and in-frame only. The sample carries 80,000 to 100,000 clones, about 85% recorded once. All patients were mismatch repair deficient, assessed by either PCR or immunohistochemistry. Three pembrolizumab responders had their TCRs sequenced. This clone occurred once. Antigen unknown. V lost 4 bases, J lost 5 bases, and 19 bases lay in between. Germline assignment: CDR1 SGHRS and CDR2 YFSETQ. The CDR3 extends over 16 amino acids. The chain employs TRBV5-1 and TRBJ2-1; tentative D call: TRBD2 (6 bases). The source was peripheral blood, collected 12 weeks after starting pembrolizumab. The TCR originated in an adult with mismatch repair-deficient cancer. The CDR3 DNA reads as TGCGCCAGCAGCGGACTACCCCCCGAAAGGGACAATGAGCAGTTCTTC. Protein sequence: CASSGLPPERDNEQFF.